This is a list of T cell receptor beta chains from one sample in a study of blood T cell repertoires in COVID-19. Repertoires were generated with immunoSEQ multiplex PCR, while TCRdb's copy carries only in-frame clones and drops some. The sample yields about 270,000 clones, 89% seen once. Sequenced sample: peripheral blood. These receptors came from a middle-aged man with acute or convalescent COVID-19. Each CDR3 is given with its conserved first and last residue. A D gene is named only where the DNA matches it firmly. Some rows have no size entry. The others give once, few or many, or a class for an expanded clone.

CDR3 protein,CDR3 DNA,clone size,J gene,V gene,D gene
CASSLSPGQGNYGYTF,TGTGCCAGCAGCTTATCCCCCGGACAGGGAAACTATGGCTACACCTTC,NA,TRBJ1-2,TRBV7-3,TRBD1
CASKVPSGNTGELFF,TGTGCCAGCAAAGTCCCTAGCGGGAACACCGGGGAGCTGTTTTTT,NA,TRBJ2-2,TRBV6-5,TRBD2
CASSPAGDPYEQYF,TGCGCCAGCAGCCCAGCGGGGGACCCCTACGAGCAGTACTTC,NA,TRBJ2-7,TRBV5-1,TRBD2
CASSQGLHSGNTIYF,TGTGCCAGCAGCCAAGGACTCCACTCTGGAAACACCATATATTTT,NA,TRBJ1-3,TRBV7-9,NA
CASSELGGWEQFF,TGCGCCAGCAGTGAGCTGGGGGGTTGGGAGCAGTTCTTC,NA,TRBJ2-1,TRBV10-1,NA
CASGMGLPNTGELFF,TGTGCTAGTGGCATGGGACTACCGAACACCGGGGAGCTGTTTTTT,NA,TRBJ2-2,TRBV12-5,TRBD2
CASSYRYEQYF,TGTGCCAGCAGTTATAGATACGAGCAGTACTTC,NA,TRBJ2-7,TRBV12-3/TRBV12-4,NA
CASSPSGGAGEDTQYF,TGTGCCAGCAGCCCATCAGGGGGCGCCGGAGAAGATACGCAGTATTTT,NA,TRBJ2-3,TRBV11-2,TRBD1
CASTPNSRRNIQYF,TGTGCCAGCACCCCGAACTCACGGCGGAACATTCAGTACTTC,NA,TRBJ2-4,TRBV6-5,NA
CASSNQGAGYNQPQHF,TGTGCCAGCAGCAACCAGGGGGCCGGGTACAATCAGCCCCAGCATTTT,NA,TRBJ1-5,TRBV5-6,TRBD1
CASTGGLGKLFF,TGTGCCTCGACGGGGGGGCTGGGGAAACTGTTTTTT,NA,TRBJ1-4,TRBV30,NA
CASSLTGLARTGELFF,TGTGCCAGCAGCTTGACTGGACTAGCCCGCACCGGGGAGCTGTTTTTT,once,TRBJ2-2,TRBV5-8,TRBD2
CASSFSRGYNAEAFF,TGTGCCAGCAGCTTTTCCAGGGGGTATAACGCTGAAGCTTTCTTT,NA,TRBJ1-1,TRBV27,TRBD1
CAISESSGGELFF,TGTGCCATCAGTGAAAGTAGCGGCGGGGAGCTGTTTTTT,NA,TRBJ2-2,TRBV10-3,NA
CASKQGIEETQYF,TGTGCCAGCAAACAGGGTATCGAGGAGACCCAGTACTTC,NA,TRBJ2-5,TRBV24-1,NA
CASSLGGPVNGEQFF,TGTGCCAGCAGTCTCGGCGGGCCAGTCAATGGTGAGCAGTTCTTC,NA,TRBJ2-1,TRBV7-3,NA
CASSLDPGGVAEAFF,TGTGCCAGCAGCTTAGACCCCGGGGGAGTCGCTGAAGCTTTCTTT,few,TRBJ1-1,TRBV11-2,NA
CASSLGGTSGNTIYF,TGTGCCAGCAGCCTGGGAGGAACCTCTGGAAACACCATATATTTT,NA,TRBJ1-3,TRBV7-9,NA
CASTHGGEGAFF,TGTGCCAGCACCCATGGGGGGGAGGGAGCTTTCTTT,NA,TRBJ1-1,TRBV28,NA
CASSLVGNSPLHF,TGTGCCAGCAGTTTGGTCGGTAATTCACCCCTCCACTTT,few,TRBJ1-6,TRBV12-3/TRBV12-4,NA
CSVVYPGLYGYTF,TGCAGCGTTGTATACCCAGGTCTTTATGGCTACACCTTC,NA,TRBJ1-2,TRBV29-1,NA
CASSSGDYNEQFF,TGCGCCAGCAGTTCCGGGGACTACAATGAGCAGTTCTTC,NA,TRBJ2-1,TRBV5-1,NA
CASSPSTRPEQYF,TGTGCCAGCAGCCCGTCGACTCGCCCCGAGCAGTACTTC,NA,TRBJ2-7,TRBV5-4,NA
CASSQDLDRAGGSNTQYF,TGTGCCAGCAGCCAAGATCTCGATCGGGCGGGGGGGTCAAATACGCAGTATTTT,NA,TRBJ2-3,TRBV3-1/TRBV3-2,TRBD2
CASSPQLAGGRETQYF,TGCGCCAGCAGCCCTCAGTTGGCGGGGGGGCGTGAGACCCAGTACTTC,NA,TRBJ2-5,TRBV5-1,TRBD2
CSVELGLAATDTQYF,TGCAGCGTTGAACTTGGCCTAGCGGCCACAGATACGCAGTATTTT,NA,TRBJ2-3,TRBV29-1,TRBD2
CASSNRAMNTEAFF,TGTGCCAGCAGTAACAGGGCCATGAACACTGAAGCTTTCTTT,NA,TRBJ1-1,TRBV2,NA
CAITRDTSQPQHF,TGTGCCATCACCAGGGACACTTCCCAGCCCCAGCATTTT,NA,TRBJ1-5,TRBV10-3,NA
CASSLGERGGPGDTQYF,TGTGCCAGCAGCTTGGGGGAGCGGGGGGGCCCCGGAGATACGCAGTATTTT,NA,TRBJ2-3,TRBV11-3,TRBD2
CASRQGLNTGELFF,TGTGCCAGCAGACAGGGCCTGAACACCGGGGAGCTGTTTTTT,few,TRBJ2-2,TRBV7-2,NA
CASSRTVDEQYF,TGTGCCAGCAGCCGAACAGTAGACGAGCAGTACTTC,NA,TRBJ2-7,TRBV7-9,NA
CASSSTGVPFPREQYF,TGTGCCAGCAGCTCTACGGGGGTACCCTTCCCCCGCGAGCAGTACTTC,NA,TRBJ2-7,TRBV9,NA